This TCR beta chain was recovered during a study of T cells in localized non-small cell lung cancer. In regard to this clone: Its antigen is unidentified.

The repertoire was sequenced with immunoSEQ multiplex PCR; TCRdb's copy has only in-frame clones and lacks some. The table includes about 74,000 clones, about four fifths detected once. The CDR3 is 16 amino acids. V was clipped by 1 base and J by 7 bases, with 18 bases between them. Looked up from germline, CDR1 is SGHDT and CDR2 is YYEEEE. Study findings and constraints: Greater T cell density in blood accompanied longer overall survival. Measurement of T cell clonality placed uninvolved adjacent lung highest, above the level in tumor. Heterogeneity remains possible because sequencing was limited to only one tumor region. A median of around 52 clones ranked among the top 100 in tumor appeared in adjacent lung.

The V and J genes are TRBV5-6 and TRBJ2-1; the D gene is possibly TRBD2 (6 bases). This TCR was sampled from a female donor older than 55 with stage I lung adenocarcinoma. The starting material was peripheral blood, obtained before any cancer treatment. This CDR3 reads CASSLSPGVARNEQFF. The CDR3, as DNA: TGTGCCAGCAGCTTGAGTCCGGGAGTGGCAAGAAATGAGCAGTTCTTC.